These T cell receptor beta chains were read from a single sample in a study of cytomegalovirus exposure and HLA in healthy donors. Sequencing was performed with immunoSEQ multiplex PCR; in TCRdb, only in-frame clones are kept and a portion is missing. The profile shows fewer than 200,000 clones, roughly 73% of them singletons. Input material: PBMCs. These receptor sequences come from a woman in her 30s in good health and CMV-seronegative. Each CDR3 is given with its conserved first and last residue. A D gene is named only where the DNA matches it firmly. Clone size appears in some rows only: once, few, many, or a class for an expanded clone.

clone size,J gene,V gene,D gene,CDR3 protein,CDR3 DNA
NA,TRBJ2-1,TRBV7-2,TRBD2,CASGWGLAGWDEQFF,TGTGCCAGCGGTTGGGGACTAGCGGGGTGGGATGAGCAGTTCTTC
few,TRBJ2-1,TRBV11-3,TRBD2,CASSLGGLGNEQFF,TGTGCCAGCAGCTTGGGAGGGTTGGGCAATGAGCAGTTCTTC
NA,TRBJ2-3,TRBV10-3,TRBD2,CATNLAGGRVDTQYF,TGTGCCACGAACCTAGCGGGGGGCCGGGTAGATACGCAGTATTTT
NA,TRBJ2-1,TRBV5-1,NA,CASSLGQYYNEQFF,TGCGCCAGCAGCTTAGGACAGTACTACAATGAGCAGTTCTTC
NA,TRBJ1-1,TRBV18,NA,CASSPLRDPTEAFF,TGTGCCAGCTCACCACTCAGGGATCCCACTGAAGCTTTCTTT
NA,TRBJ2-3,TRBV7-3,TRBD2,CASSSSGGGGSTDTQYF,TGTGCCAGCAGCTCCAGCGGGGGGGGAGGAAGCACAGATACGCAGTATTTT
NA,TRBJ2-7,TRBV18,TRBD1,CASSPTGYEQYF,TGTGCCAGCTCACCGACAGGGTACGAGCAGTACTTC
NA,TRBJ2-1,TRBV5-4,TRBD2,CASSPGTSGGEQFF,TGTGCCAGCAGCCCTGGGACTAGCGGGGGGGAGCAGTTCTTC
NA,TRBJ2-6,TRBV29-1,TRBD1,CSVGTGVYSGANVLTF,TGCAGCGTGGGGACAGGGGTGTACAGTGGGGCCAACGTCCTGACTTTC
NA,TRBJ1-2,TRBV6-5,NA,CATRAWEGRTYGYTF,TGTGCCACGAGGGCTTGGGAGGGACGGACCTACGGCTACACCTTC
few,TRBJ1-3,TRBV4-3,TRBD1,CASSQDYRGSGNTIYF,TGCGCCAGCAGCCAAGATTACAGGGGGTCTGGAAACACCATATATTTT
NA,TRBJ1-5,TRBV2,TRBD1,CASSGAGGSVQPQHF,TGTGCCAGCAGTGGAGCAGGGGGCTCCGTACAGCCCCAGCATTTT
NA,TRBJ1-2,TRBV2,TRBD1,CASLGQGNYGYTF,TGTGCCAGCTTAGGACAGGGGAACTATGGCTACACCTTC
NA,TRBJ1-2,TRBV18,TRBD1,CASSPMKSQGVGDGYTF,TGTGCCAGCTCACCAATGAAGTCGCAGGGGGTCGGGGATGGCTACACCTTC
NA,TRBJ1-2,TRBV2,NA,CASSLDSNYGYTF,TGTGCCAGCAGTCTAGACAGTAACTATGGCTACACCTTC
NA,TRBJ1-2,TRBV30,TRBD1,CAWSVQGDYGYTF,TGTGCCTGGAGTGTACAGGGGGACTATGGCTACACCTTC
once,TRBJ2-7,TRBV27,TRBD2,CASSVGTSGIYEQYF,TGTGCCAGCAGCGTCGGGACTAGCGGAATTTACGAGCAGTACTTC
NA,TRBJ1-1,TRBV19,NA,CASSIRGNTEAFF,TGTGCCAGTAGTATCAGGGGCAACACTGAAGCTTTCTTT
NA,TRBJ1-2,TRBV2,TRBD1,CASSGGTGGKGYTF,TGTGCCAGCAGTGGGGGGACAGGGGGAAAAGGCTACACCTTC
NA,TRBJ1-2,TRBV5-5,TRBD1,CASSRAGVQGAYGYTF,TGTGCCAGCAGCCGCGCAGGGGTCCAGGGGGCCTATGGCTACACCTTC
NA,TRBJ1-1,TRBV19,TRBD1,CASSTTGQGNTEAFF,TGTGCCAGTAGTACCACAGGACAGGGGAACACTGAAGCTTTCTTT
NA,TRBJ1-6,TRBV19,TRBD1,CASSKTPGQGYSPLHF,TGTGCCAGTAGCAAAACTCCGGGACAGGGTTATTCACCCCTCCACTTT
few,TRBJ2-1,TRBV6-5,TRBD2,CASSLLAGGDEQFF,TGTGCCAGCAGCCTACTAGCGGGAGGGGATGAGCAGTTCTTC
few,TRBJ2-7,TRBV7-2,TRBD2,CASSQDHILLAGVTYEQYF,TGTGCCAGCAGCCAGGACCACATCCTACTAGCGGGGGTAACCTACGAGCAGTACTTC
once,TRBJ1-2,TRBV6-5,TRBD1,CASRYTTGGVEGYTF,TGTGCCAGCAGGTACACGACAGGGGGCGTTGAAGGCTACACCTTC
NA,TRBJ2-7,TRBV4-1,TRBD1,CASSQGPAGRWGQGSYEQYF,TGCGCCAGCAGCCAAGGCCCGGCAGGCCGGTGGGGACAGGGGTCCTACGAGCAGTACTTC
NA,TRBJ1-1,TRBV5-1,TRBD1,CASSPRQGMNTEAFF,TGCGCCAGCAGCCCCCGACAGGGTATGAACACTGAAGCTTTCTTT
NA,TRBJ1-2,TRBV5-4,TRBD1,CASSPPDRGGGYTF,TGTGCCAGCAGCCCACCGGACAGGGGAGGTGGCTACACCTTC
NA,TRBJ1-4,TRBV9,TRBD1,CASSVWGGTGDEKLFF,TGTGCCAGCAGCGTATGGGGGGGGACAGGGGATGAAAAACTGTTTTTT
few,TRBJ1-5,TRBV6-6,NA,CASSYGAEAHQPQHF,TGTGCCAGCAGTTACGGAGCAGAGGCCCATCAGCCCCAGCATTTT
NA,TRBJ2-2,TRBV7-2,NA,CASSLGGVRGSGELFF,TGTGCCAGCAGCTTAGGTGGGGTCAGGGGTTCCGGGGAGCTGTTTTTT
NA,TRBJ2-7,TRBV25-1,TRBD2,CASSEDWTSGRKEQYF,TGTGCCAGCAGTGAGGACTGGACTAGCGGGAGGAAGGAGCAGTACTTC
NA,TRBJ1-5,TRBV30,NA,CAWSPLNSNQPQHF,TGTGCCTGGAGTCCTTTAAATAGCAATCAGCCCCAGCATTTT
NA,TRBJ2-7,TRBV5-1,NA,CASSLASGNEQYF,TGCGCCAGCAGCTTGGCTAGTGGCAACGAGCAGTACTTC